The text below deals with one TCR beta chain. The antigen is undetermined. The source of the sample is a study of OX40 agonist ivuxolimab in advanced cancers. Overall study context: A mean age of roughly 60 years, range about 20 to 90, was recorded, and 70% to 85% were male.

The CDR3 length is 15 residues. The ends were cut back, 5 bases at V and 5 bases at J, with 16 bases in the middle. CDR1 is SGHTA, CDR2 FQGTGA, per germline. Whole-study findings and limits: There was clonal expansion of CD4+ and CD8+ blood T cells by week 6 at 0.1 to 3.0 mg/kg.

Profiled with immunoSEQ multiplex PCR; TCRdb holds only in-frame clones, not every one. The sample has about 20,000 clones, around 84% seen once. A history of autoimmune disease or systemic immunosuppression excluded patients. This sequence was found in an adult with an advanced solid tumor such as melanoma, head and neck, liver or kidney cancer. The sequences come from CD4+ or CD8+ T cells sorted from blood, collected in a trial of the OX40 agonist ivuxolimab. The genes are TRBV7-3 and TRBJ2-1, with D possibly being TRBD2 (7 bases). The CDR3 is CASSPVAGADNEQFF. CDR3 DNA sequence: TGTGCCAGCAGCCCCGTCGCGGGGGCGGACAATGAGCAGTTCTTC.